The text below deals with one T cell receptor beta chain. The ends lost 4 bases at V and 5 bases at J; junction bases unmatched: 7. The CDR3 spans 14 residues. This sample was included in a study of T cells in Graves' hyperthyroidism and ophthalmopathy. For the diagnoses, clinical symptoms, serum thyroxine and TRAb, thyroid ultrasound and orbital computed tomography were used. TCR beta CDR3 sequences were amplified from RNA transcripts. The TCR CDR3 was amplified in a first-round RT-PCR using the HTBI primer set. TCRdb reprocessed the multiplex PCR reads via MiXCR and lists one record per CDR3 protein. The sample yields more than 500,000 distinct CDR3 sequences, around 50% seen once.

Sequenced: peripheral blood or thyroid tissue (not recorded which). This chain uses TRBV12-3 or TRBV12-4 with TRBJ2-5, with 7 bases identical to TRBD1. The sequence was collected from an adult woman with Graves' disease, either hyperthyroidism or ophthalmopathy (not recorded which). The CDR3 DNA sequence: TGTGCCAGCAGTTACGGCAGGGGGATGGAGACCCAGTACTTC. Its translation is CASSYGRGMETQYF.